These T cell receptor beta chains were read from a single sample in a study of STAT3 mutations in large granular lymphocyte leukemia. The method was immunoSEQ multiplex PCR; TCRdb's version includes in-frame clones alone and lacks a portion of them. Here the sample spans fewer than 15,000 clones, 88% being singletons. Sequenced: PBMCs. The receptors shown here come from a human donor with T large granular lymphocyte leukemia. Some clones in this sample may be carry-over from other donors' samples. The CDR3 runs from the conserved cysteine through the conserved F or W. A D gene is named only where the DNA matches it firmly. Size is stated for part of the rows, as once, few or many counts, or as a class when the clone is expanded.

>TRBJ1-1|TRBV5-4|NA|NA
CASSRAAQSEAFF
TGTGCCAGCAGTCGGGCGGCTCAGTCTGAAGCTTTCTTT
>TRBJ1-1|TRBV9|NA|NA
CASSVGSDTEAFF
TGTGCCAGCAGCGTAGGTTCGGACACTGAAGCTTTCTTT
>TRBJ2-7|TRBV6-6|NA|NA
CASSQDSTLDEQYF
TGTGCCAGCAGTCAGGACAGTACCCTGGACGAGCAGTACTTC
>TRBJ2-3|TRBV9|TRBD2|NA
CASSATLRGGSDTQYF
TGTGCCAGCAGCGCCACCTTGCGGGGGGGCTCAGATACGCAGTATTTT
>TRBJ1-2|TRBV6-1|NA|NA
CASSELGNYGYTF
TGTGCCAGCAGTGAACTAGGGAACTATGGCTACACCTTC
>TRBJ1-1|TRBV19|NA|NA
CASSAPGRHEAFF
TGTGCCAGTAGTGCCCCGGGACGGCATGAAGCTTTCTTT
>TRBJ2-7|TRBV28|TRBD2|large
CASRPGTNSYEQYF
TGTGCCAGCAGACCCGGGACTAACTCCTACGAGCAGTACTTC
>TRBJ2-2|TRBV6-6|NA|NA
CASSLWPGELFF
TGTGCCAGCAGCCTATGGCCGGGGGAGCTGTTTTTT
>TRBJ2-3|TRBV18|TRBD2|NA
CASSPLAGGPPGTDTQYF
TGTGCCAGCTCACCCTTAGCGGGAGGGCCGCCGGGCACAGATACGCAGTATTTT
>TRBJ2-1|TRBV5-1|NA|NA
CASSLDYTEQFF
TGCGCCAGCAGCTTGGACTATACAGAGCAGTTCTTC
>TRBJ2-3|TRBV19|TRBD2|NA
CASRVTSGAWAQYF
TGTGCCAGCAGGGTGACTAGCGGGGCGTGGGCGCAGTATTTT
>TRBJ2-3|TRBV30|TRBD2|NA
CAWSSGLARDTQYF
TGTGCCTGGAGCAGTGGACTAGCGCGAGATACGCAGTATTTT
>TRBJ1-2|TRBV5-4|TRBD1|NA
CASSPGTGGHGYTF
TGTGCCAGCAGTCCTGGGACAGGGGGCCATGGCTACACCTTC
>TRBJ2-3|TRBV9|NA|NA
CASSVGIVATDTQYF
TGTGCCAGCAGCGTGGGAATCGTGGCCACAGATACGCAGTATTTT
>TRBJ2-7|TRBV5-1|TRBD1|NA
CASSLDGQGDEQYF
TGCGCCAGCAGCTTGGACGGACAGGGGGACGAGCAGTACTTC
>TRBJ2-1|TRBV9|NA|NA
CASRGLDNEQFF
TGTGCCAGCAGGGGACTGGACAATGAGCAGTTCTTC
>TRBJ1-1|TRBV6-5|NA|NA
CASSYMGYTEAFF
TGTGCCAGCAGTTACATGGGCTACACTGAAGCTTTCTTT
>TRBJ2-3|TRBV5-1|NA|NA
CASSLAGTTDTQYF
TGCGCCAGCAGCTTGGCCGGGACCACAGATACGCAGTATTTT
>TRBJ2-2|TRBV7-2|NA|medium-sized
CASSWVASVTGELFF
TGTGCCAGCAGCTGGGTCGCTAGTGTCACCGGGGAGCTGTTTTTT
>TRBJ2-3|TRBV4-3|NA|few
CASSLQQQSTDTQYF
TGCGCCAGCAGCCTACAGCAACAAAGCACAGATACGCAGTATTTT
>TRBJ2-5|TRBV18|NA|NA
CASSPAAVREALQETQYF
TGTGCCAGCTCACCGGCGGCTGTTCGGGAAGCTCTTCAAGAGACCCAGTACTTC
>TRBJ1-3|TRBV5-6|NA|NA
CASSATVAASGNTIYF
TGTGCCAGCAGCGCAACTGTGGCGGCGTCTGGAAACACCATATATTTT
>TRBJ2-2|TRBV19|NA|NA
CASTTGLVTGELFF
TGTGCCAGTACGACAGGTCTGGTCACCGGGGAGCTGTTTTTT
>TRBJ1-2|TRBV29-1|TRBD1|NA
CSVEGQGRRGYTF
TGCAGCGTTGAGGGACAGGGTCGGCGGGGCTACACCTTC
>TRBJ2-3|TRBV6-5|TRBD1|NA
CASSYSGQNTDTQYF
TGTGCCAGCAGTTACTCGGGACAGAACACAGATACGCAGTATTTT
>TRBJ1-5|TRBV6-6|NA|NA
CASSYEGTQPQHF
TGTGCCAGCAGTTACGAGGGGACTCAGCCCCAGCATTTT
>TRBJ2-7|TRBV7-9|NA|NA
CASSPRGRYEQYF
TGTGCCAGCAGCCCAAGAGGCCGCTACGAGCAGTACTTC
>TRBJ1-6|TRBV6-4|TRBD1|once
CASSAQGIDGNSPLHF
TGTGCCAGCAGCGCACAGGGGATAGACGGTAATTCACCCCTCCACTTT
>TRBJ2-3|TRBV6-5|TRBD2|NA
CASSPLAGGVDTQYF
TGTGCCAGCAGTCCCCTCGCGGGAGGGGTAGATACGCAGTATTTT
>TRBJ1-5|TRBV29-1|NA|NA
CSVREGEGQPQHF
TGCAGCGTTCGAGAGGGGGAGGGTCAGCCCCAGCATTTT
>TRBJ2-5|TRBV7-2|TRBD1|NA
CASSLAPRQGLRTQYF
TGTGCCAGCAGCTTAGCCCCCAGACAGGGGTTGAGGACCCAGTACTTC
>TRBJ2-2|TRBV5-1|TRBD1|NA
CASSPQGSGELFF
TGCGCCAGCAGCCCACAGGGGTCCGGGGAGCTGTTTTTT
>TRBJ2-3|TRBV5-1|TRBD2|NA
CASSPGTSGMTDTQYF
TGCGCCAGCAGCCCTGGGACTAGCGGGATGACAGATACGCAGTATTTT
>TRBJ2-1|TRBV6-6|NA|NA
CASSYSQGSYNEQFF
TGTGCCAGCAGTTACTCGCAGGGCTCCTACAATGAGCAGTTCTTC
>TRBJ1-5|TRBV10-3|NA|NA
CAISESRGGNQPQHF
TGTGCCATCAGTGAGTCGAGGGGGGGCAATCAGCCCCAGCATTTT
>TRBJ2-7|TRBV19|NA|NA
CASSLGGSKVQYF
TGTGCCAGTAGCCTCGGTGGTAGCAAGGTGCAGTACTTC
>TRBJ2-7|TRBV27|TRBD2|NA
CASYLAGRPYEQYF
TGTGCCAGCTACCTAGCGGGAAGACCCTACGAGCAGTACTTC
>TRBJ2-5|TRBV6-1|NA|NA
CASSTDSRGTQYF
TGTGCCAGCAGTACGGACAGCCGGGGGACCCAGTACTTC
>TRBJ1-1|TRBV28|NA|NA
CASSLLSGTEAFF
TGTGCCAGCAGTTTATTATCGGGGACTGAAGCTTTCTTT
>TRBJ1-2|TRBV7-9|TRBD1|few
CASSLDRGTGYGYTF
TGTGCCAGCAGCTTAGACAGGGGGACTGGCTATGGCTACACCTTC
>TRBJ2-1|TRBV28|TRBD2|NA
CASSFLAGGPYNEQFF
TGTGCCAGCAGTTTTCTCGCGGGAGGGCCCTACAATGAGCAGTTCTTC
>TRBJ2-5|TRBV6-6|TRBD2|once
CASSSRRGGEETQYF
TGTGCCAGCAGTTCCCGGCGGGGGGGTGAAGAGACCCAGTACTTC
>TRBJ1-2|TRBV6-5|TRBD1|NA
CASTSTADRGRGYTF
TGTGCCAGCACTTCTACAGCCGACAGGGGGAGAGGCTACACCTTC
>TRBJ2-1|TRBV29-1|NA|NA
CSVGADNEQFF
TGCAGCGTTGGGGCCGACAATGAGCAGTTCTTC
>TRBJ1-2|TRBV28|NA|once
CASSLSGGYGYTF
TGTGCCAGCAGTCTCTCTGGGGGCTATGGCTACACCTTC
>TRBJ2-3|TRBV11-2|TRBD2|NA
CASSLARLAGVTDTQYF
TGTGCCAGCAGCTTAGCCCGACTAGCGGGGGTCACAGATACGCAGTATTTT
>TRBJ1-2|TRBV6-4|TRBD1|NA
CASSEGGQEIYGYTF
TGTGCCAGCAGTGAGGGGGGACAGGAGATCTATGGCTACACCTTC
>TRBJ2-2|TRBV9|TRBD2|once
CASTPGLAGGNTGELFF
TGTGCCAGCACCCCGGGACTAGCGGGAGGGAACACCGGGGAGCTGTTTTTT
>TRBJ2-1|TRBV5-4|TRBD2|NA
CASSSTSASYNEQFF
TGTGCCAGCAGCTCCACTAGCGCCTCCTACAATGAGCAGTTCTTC
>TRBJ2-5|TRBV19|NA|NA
CASRKGTQPETQYF
TGTGCCAGTAGGAAGGGGACCCAACCCGAGACCCAGTACTTC
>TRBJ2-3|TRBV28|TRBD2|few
CASSLNPGLADTQYF
TGTGCCAGCAGTTTAAATCCGGGACTAGCGGATACGCAGTATTTT